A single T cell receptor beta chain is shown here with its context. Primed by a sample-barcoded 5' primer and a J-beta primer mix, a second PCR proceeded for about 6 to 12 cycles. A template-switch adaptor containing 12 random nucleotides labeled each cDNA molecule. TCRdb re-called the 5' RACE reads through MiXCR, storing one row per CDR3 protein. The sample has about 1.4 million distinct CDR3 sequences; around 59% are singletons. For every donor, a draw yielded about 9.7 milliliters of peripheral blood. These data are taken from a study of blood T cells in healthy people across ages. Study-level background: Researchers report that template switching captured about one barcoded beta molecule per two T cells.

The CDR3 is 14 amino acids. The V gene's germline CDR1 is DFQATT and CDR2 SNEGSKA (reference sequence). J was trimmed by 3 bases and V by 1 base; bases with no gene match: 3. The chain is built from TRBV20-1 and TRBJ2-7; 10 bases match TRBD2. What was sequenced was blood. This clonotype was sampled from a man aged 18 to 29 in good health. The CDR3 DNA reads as TGCAGTGCTAGAGTTAGCGGGGGGCTCTACGAGCAGTACTTC. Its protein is CSARVSGGLYEQYF.